This record looks at one T cell receptor beta chain sequence and its context. Its antigen is unidentified. This entry is derived from a study of cytomegalovirus exposure and HLA in healthy donors. Study conclusions and caveats: The authors judged a highly shared variant cluster likely a sequencing artifact. With later analysis, a missense DCLRE1C variant became linked to TCR beta V- and J-gene trimming. A later analysis reportedly found fewer N-insertions in an Asian-associated ancestry cluster than the roughly 700-donor mean.

The PCR ran on 60 Vbeta and 13 Jbeta primers. TCRdb's table, derived via immunoSEQ multiplex PCR, lists solely in-frame clones and lacks some. The sample has approximately 170,000 clones, more than 65% seen once; the top ten hold approximately 10%. The CDR3 extends over 15 amino acids. Germline V gene lookup returns CDR1 MNHEY and CDR2 SVGAGI. Unmatched junction bases numbered 4, after V lost 0 bases and J lost 3 bases. J is TRBJ1-1 and V is TRBV6-5, with 7 nucleotides matching TRBD1. Material: PBMCs. This receptor was obtained from a man between 18 and 35 years old in good health and CMV-seropositive. The CDR3 reads CASSYSPRGDTEAFF. DNA of the CDR3: TGTGCCAGCAGTTACTCTCCCAGGGGGGACACTGAAGCTTTCTTT.